The text below deals with one TCR beta chain. These data come from a study of T cell responses to AZD1222 COVID-19 vaccine. Method: immunoSEQ multiplex PCR; TCRdb's copy keeps in-frame clones and lacks some. The table records approximately 120,000 clones, about 89% of them present only once. The CDR3 has 16 residues. Trimming removed 1 base from V and 0 bases from J, with 10 bases in between. Germline CDR1 reads LNHDA; CDR2 reads SQIVND (reference sequence). The material sequenced was peripheral blood, taken on day 0 of AZD1222 vaccination. The chain has TRBV19 and TRBJ2-1; D may be TRBD1 (5 bases). This receptor was identified in an adult in good health. Here the CDR3 reads CASSIALRVSYNEQFF. The CDR3 bases are TGTGCCAGTAGTATAGCCCTCAGGGTCTCCTACAATGAGCAGTTCTTC.